A selection of T cell receptor beta chains follows, all from one sample in a study of a mutant IDH1 vaccine in newly diagnosed glioma. Measured with immunoSEQ multiplex PCR; TCRdb has only the in-frame clones, and not every one. This table has around 50,000 clones, around 86% appearing once. The sample was PBMCs, taken from a glioma patient treated with radiotherapy, temozolomide or both. Receptors were obtained from a man aged 35-49 years with glioma. Each CDR3 is given with its conserved first and last residue. D genes are given only for firm matches.

d_gene: -; v_gene: TRBV6-4; CDR3aa: CASRSDIGNTEAFF
d_gene: TRBD2; v_gene: TRBV5-4; CDR3aa: CASSASGRAYEQYF
d_gene: -; v_gene: TRBV2; CDR3aa: CASSVGGLAKNIQYF
d_gene: TRBD2; v_gene: TRBV29-1; CDR3aa: CSVPGLAGSNEQFF
d_gene: TRBD2; v_gene: TRBV5-4; CDR3aa: CASSLEGGTSGRARYF
d_gene: -; v_gene: TRBV10-3; CDR3aa: CAISESLVSSYEQYF
d_gene: -; v_gene: TRBV7-6; CDR3aa: CASGLQGWETQYF
d_gene: -; v_gene: TRBV5-1; CDR3aa: CASKRVVTDTQYF
d_gene: -; v_gene: TRBV6-1; CDR3aa: CASVLGADTEAFF
d_gene: -; v_gene: TRBV29-1; CDR3aa: CSVEGGGTGLSEQYF
d_gene: -; v_gene: TRBV5-1; CDR3aa: CASSSGSTDTQYF
d_gene: -; v_gene: TRBV5-6; CDR3aa: CASSLYLGQVKTEAFF
d_gene: -; v_gene: TRBV28; CDR3aa: CASSLGGTQYF
d_gene: -; v_gene: TRBV27; CDR3aa: CASGFRGAGYEQYF
d_gene: -; v_gene: TRBV21-1; CDR3aa: CASSNIEPARGTDTQYF
d_gene: -; v_gene: TRBV5-1; CDR3aa: CASSLGLGNGLNEKLFF
d_gene: TRBD1; v_gene: TRBV5-1; CDR3aa: CASSPQGGEKTQYF
d_gene: -; v_gene: TRBV18; CDR3aa: CASSTTDSGNTIYF
d_gene: -; v_gene: TRBV5-1; CDR3aa: CASSYANTIYF
d_gene: -; v_gene: TRBV6-5; CDR3aa: CASSRDSNIQYF
d_gene: TRBD1; v_gene: TRBV6-1; CDR3aa: CASSESHGQGGYEQYF
d_gene: -; v_gene: TRBV6-1; CDR3aa: CASTRTERGSYEQYF
d_gene: -; v_gene: TRBV6-5; CDR3aa: CASAAPGTLNYEQYF
d_gene: -; v_gene: TRBV5-1; CDR3aa: CASRADASSGNTIYF
d_gene: -; v_gene: TRBV5-1; CDR3aa: CASSLARVGTEAFF
d_gene: -; v_gene: TRBV7-9; CDR3aa: CASSPEGDIQYF
d_gene: -; v_gene: TRBV21-1; CDR3aa: CASSEQQGAVDGYTF
d_gene: TRBD1; v_gene: TRBV5-1; CDR3aa: CASSRTFQGASADTQYF
d_gene: -; v_gene: TRBV7-2; CDR3aa: CASSPDNYEQYF
d_gene: -; v_gene: TRBV7-3; CDR3aa: CASSPARDQETQYF
d_gene: TRBD1; v_gene: TRBV7-2; CDR3aa: CASSTDRGYEKLFF
d_gene: -; v_gene: TRBV7-2; CDR3aa: CASSQQFRNTEAFF
d_gene: -; v_gene: TRBV18; CDR3aa: CASSPGQETQYF
d_gene: -; v_gene: TRBV2; CDR3aa: CARTRTANHQETQYF
d_gene: TRBD1; v_gene: TRBV15; CDR3aa: CATSRALDRFYEQYF
d_gene: TRBD2; v_gene: TRBV15; CDR3aa: CATSRDSGEGSGGVQYF
d_gene: TRBD2; v_gene: TRBV2; CDR3aa: CASRWVSGRWDTQYF
d_gene: -; v_gene: TRBV2; CDR3aa: CASVGPRNYGYTF
d_gene: -; v_gene: TRBV15; CDR3aa: CATSRDISGANVLTF
d_gene: -; v_gene: TRBV5-4; CDR3aa: CASRREVSYEQYF
d_gene: -; v_gene: TRBV5-1; CDR3aa: CASSLGRQETQYF
d_gene: -; v_gene: TRBV19; CDR3aa: CASSIDGVSGNTIYF